This T cell receptor beta chain was observed in a study of blood T cell repertoires in COVID-19. Germline CDR1 SEHNR, CDR2 FQNEAQ (reference sequence). The CDR3 has 17 residues. V lost 0 bases and J lost 5; bases outside the gene matches: 12. Sequencing used immunoSEQ multiplex PCR; TCRdb keeps in-frame clones, though not all of them. The data contain roughly 60,000 clones, 81% of them singletons. This clonotype originated in a man at least 80 years old with acute or convalescent COVID-19. The V gene is TRBV7-9, the J gene TRBJ2-5; TRBD2 matches at 7 bases. The sample consisted of peripheral blood. In DNA, the CDR3 is TGTGCCAGCAGCTTAGCTGTGAGAGCGGGGTACCTGGAGACCCAGTACTTC. Residues: CASSLAVRAGYLETQYF.